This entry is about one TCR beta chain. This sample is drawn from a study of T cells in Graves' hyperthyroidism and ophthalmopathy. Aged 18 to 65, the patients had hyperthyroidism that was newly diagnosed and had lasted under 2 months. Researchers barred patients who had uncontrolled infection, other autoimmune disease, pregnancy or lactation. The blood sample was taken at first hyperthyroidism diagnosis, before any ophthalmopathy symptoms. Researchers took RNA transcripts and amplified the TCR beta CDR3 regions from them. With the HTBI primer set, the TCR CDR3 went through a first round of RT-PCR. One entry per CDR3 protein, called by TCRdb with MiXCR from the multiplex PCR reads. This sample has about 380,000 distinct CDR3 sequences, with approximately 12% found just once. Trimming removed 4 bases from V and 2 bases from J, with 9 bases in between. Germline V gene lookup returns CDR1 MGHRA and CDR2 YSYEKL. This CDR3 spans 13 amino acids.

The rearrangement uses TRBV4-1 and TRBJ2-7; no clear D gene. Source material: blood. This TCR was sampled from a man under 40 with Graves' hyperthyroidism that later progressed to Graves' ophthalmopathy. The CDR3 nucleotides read TGCGCCAGCAGCCCGACAACCGCCTACGAGCAGTACTTC. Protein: CASSPTTAYEQYF.